The 21 T cell receptor beta chains below all came from one sample that was sequenced in a study of T cell responses to AZD1222 COVID-19 vaccine. Assay used: immunoSEQ multiplex PCR; TCRdb lists only in-frame clones, some missing. Of 90,000 to 120,000 clones detected, about 89% appear once; the ten largest clones hold 16%. Material: peripheral blood, obtained on day 0 of AZD1222 vaccination. The source of these receptors is an adult in good health.

The chain joins TRBV5-1 to TRBJ2-3; TRBD2 might be the D (6 bases). The CDR3 is 14 amino acids. V gave up 0 bases and J gave up 6 bases, with 11 bases separating them. CDR1 and CDR2 (germline): SGHRS, YFSETQ. DNA for the CDR3: TGCGCCAGCAGCTTGGGGGACTCCCAGGATACGCAGTATTTT. Encoded protein: CASSLGDSQDTQYF.

J is TRBJ2-5 and V is TRBV7-9; maybe TRBD2 (6 bases). V was pared by 1 base and J by 4 bases, with 16 bases between. The germline gives CDR1 SEHNR, CDR2 FQNEAQ (reference sequence). This CDR3 has 16 amino acids. The CDR3 coding sequence is TGTGCCAGCAGCTTAGGAGGGGACTCTAGCCGAGAGACCCAGTACTTC. It encodes CASSLGGDSSRETQYF.

This CDR3 reads CASRSGLADTGELFF. The CDR3, as DNA: TGTGCCAGCAGATCGGGACTAGCAGACACCGGGGAGCTGTTTTTT. The chain employs TRBV11-2 and TRBJ2-2; 9 positions agree with TRBD2. Germline V lookup: CDR1 SGHAT, CDR2 FQNNGV. The CDR3 consists of 15 residues. With 6 bases clipped from V and 3 bases from J, the junction kept 5 bases outside the gene matches. Looking up the rest from reference TRBV11-2 and TRBJ2-2 gives the full variable domain: EAGVAQSPRYKIIEKRQSVAFWCNPISGHATLYWYQQILGQGPKLLIQFQNNGVVDDSQLPKDRFSAERLKGVDSTLKIQPAKLEDSAVYLCASRSGLADTGELFFGEGSRLTVL.

The rearrangement links TRBV6-2 or TRBV6-3 to TRBJ2-7, with 7 bases that match TRBD1. V lost 0 bases, J lost 3 bases, and 8 bases stayed unmatched. Germline V gives CDR1 MNHEY, CDR2 SVGEGT. The CDR3 totals 16 residues. The CDR3 DNA is TGTGCCAGCAGTTACTCGAAGGGTAACAGGGGCTACGAGCAGTACTTC. Translation gives CASSYSKGNRGYEQYF.

V and J are TRBV3-1 (or the pseudogene TRBV3-2) and TRBJ2-7, with TRBD2 as a possible D gene (6 bases). V was cut by 4 bases and J by 2 bases, with 9 bases left in between. Germline lookup yields CDR1 LGHDT and CDR2 YNNKEL (reference sequence). The CDR3 length is 13 residues. CDR3 DNA sequence: TGTGCCAGCAGCCCGCCTAGCGCCTACGAGCAGTACTTC. Its protein product is CASSPPSAYEQYF.

This rearrangement joins TRBV28 to TRBJ2-5; 9 bases map to TRBD2. CDR1 is MDHEN and CDR2 is SYDVKM in the germline V gene. J lost 1 base, V lost 0 bases, and 6 bases had no gene match. CDR3 length equals 17 residues. The DNA for the CDR3 is TGTGCCAGCAGTTTATGGGGGGTAGCGGGAGTCCAAGAGACCCAGTACTTC. This sequence encodes CASSLWGVAGVQETQYF.

The chain combines TRBV7-6 with TRBJ2-7; 7 bases match TRBD1. The CDR3 spans 14 residues. V lost 2 bases and J lost 3; bases outside the gene matches: 4. Germline V gene data show CDR1 as SGHVS and CDR2 as FNYEAQ. DNA for the CDR3: TGTGCCAGCAGCTTACGGGACAGAGACTACGAGCAGTACTTC. Translating it yields CASSLRDRDYEQYF.

CDR3 residues: CASAPWLGLAGGGGTDTQYF. DNA for the CDR3: TGTGCCAGCGCCCCCTGGCTGGGACTAGCGGGAGGGGGGGGCACAGATACGCAGTATTTT. The V and J genes are TRBV28 and TRBJ2-3; 16 bases agree with TRBD2. Germline values: CDR1 MDHEN, CDR2 SYDVKM. With 8 bases clipped from V and 1 base from J, the junction kept 15 bases outside the gene matches. CDR3 length: 20 residues.

This sequence joins TRBV4-1 and TRBJ1-3; 8 positions agree with TRBD1. The CDR3 extends over 16 amino acids. V gave up 3 bases and J gave up 8 bases; unmatched junction bases: 12. Germline V CDR1 and CDR2: MGHRA, YSYEKL. CDR3 region: CASSQTGVFEKHTIYF. CDR3 nucleotides: TGCGCCAGCAGCCAGACAGGGGTCTTTGAGAAGCACACCATATATTTT.

The V and J genes are TRBV20-1 and TRBJ1-3, with D tentatively TRBD1 (6 bases). In germline, CDR1 is DFQATT, CDR2 SNEGSKA (reference sequence). This CDR3 comprises 13 residues. Trimming removed 3 bases at V and 4 bases at J, with 10 bases between. CDR3 loop: CSASSGAGNTIYF. DNA for the CDR3: TGCAGTGCTAGTTCGGGGGCGGGAAACACCATATATTTT.

The chain joins TRBV7-9 to TRBJ1-1; D is unresolved. The length of the CDR3 is 16 residues. V was shortened by 5 bases and J by 3 bases, with 19 bases between the two germline ends. Germline assignment: CDR1 SEHNR and CDR2 FQNEAQ (reference sequence). The chain's CDR3 is CASSHGGIWRDTEAFF. The CDR3 nucleotides are TGTGCCAGCAGCCACGGCGGGATCTGGAGGGACACTGAAGCTTTCTTT.

J is TRBJ2-7 and V is TRBV11-3; D is possibly TRBD2 (7 bases). Trimming removed 6 bases at V and 7 bases at J, with 22 bases between. CDR3 size: 15 residues. Germline CDR1 reads SGHNT; CDR2 reads YENEEA. The CDR3 bases are TGTGCCAGCAGAAAAGGGGGGGGAAGTTGGGAAGAGCAGTACTTC. It yields the protein CASRKGGGSWEEQYF.

The chain combines TRBV7-6 with TRBJ1-4; tentatively, D is TRBD1 (5 bases). V was pared by 1 base and J by 5 bases, with 8 bases between. The CDR3 spans 14 residues. The germline CDR1 and CDR2 sequences are SGHVS and FNYEAQ. CDR3 nucleotide sequence: TGTGCCAGCAGCTTAGGCGCAGGGAATGAAAAACTGTTTTTT. Its translation is CASSLGAGNEKLFF. The entire variable domain, with the rest obtained from reference TRBV7-6 and TRBJ1-4, is as follows: GAGVSQSPRYKVTKRGQDVALRCDPISGHVSLYWYRQALGQGPEFLTYFNYEAQQDKSGLPNDRFSAERPEGSISTLTIQRTEQRDSAMYRCASSLGAGNEKLFFGSGTQLSVL.

The J gene is TRBJ1-3, the V gene TRBV5-1, with TRBD1 identical over 7 bases. The ends lost 0 bases at V and 5 bases at J; junction bases unmatched: 8. The CDR3 has 16 residues. Germline V gene data show CDR1 as SGHRS and CDR2 as YFSETQ. DNA of the CDR3: TGCGCCAGCAGCTTGGACGGACAGGCTTTTCGAAACACCATATATTTT. It translates to CASSLDGQAFRNTIYF.

The rearrangement uses TRBV5-1 and TRBJ2-7, with TRBD1 as a possible D gene (5 bases). There are 15 residues in the CDR3. V was pared by 0 bases and J by 0 bases, with 10 bases between. From germline, CDR1 is SGHRS and CDR2 YFSETQ. Written as DNA, the CDR3 is TGCGCCAGCAGCTTGGGGGCAGGGAACTCCTACGAGCAGTACTTC. Translated: CASSLGAGNSYEQYF.

The rearrangement links TRBV19 to TRBJ1-1; 7 bases are shared with TRBD1. This CDR3 has 16 residues. Germline CDR1 LNHDA, CDR2 SQIVND (reference sequence). V dropped 4 bases and J dropped 2; count of bases not matched to a gene: 10. CDR3 residues: CASSNGKTGRNTEAFF. DNA of the CDR3: TGTGCCAGTAGTAACGGAAAGACAGGGAGAAACACTGAAGCTTTCTTT.

The rearrangement uses TRBV10-1 and TRBJ2-2; no definite D call. The CDR3 consists of 14 residues. Germline lookup yields CDR1 WNHNN and CDR2 SYGVQD (reference sequence). With 8 bases removed from V and 1 base from J, the gap between germline ends came to 11 bases. The CDR3 region is CASAPTRNTGELFF. The CDR3 DNA follows: TGCGCCAGCGCTCCGACACGGAACACCGGGGAGCTGTTTTTT.

A few counts support this clone. V and J are TRBV5-1 and TRBJ2-7; 8 nucleotides match TRBD2. CDR1 and CDR2 (germline): SGHRS, YFSETQ. V was clipped by 5 bases and J by 0 bases; unmatched bases: 7. The CDR3 length is 15 residues. CDR3 DNA: TGCGCCAGCAGATACAGCGGGAGTGACTCCTACGAGCAGTACTTC. This codes for CASRYSGSDSYEQYF.

CDR3 coding DNA: TGTGCCAGCAGTGAAGCGTACACTGAAGCTTTCTTT. Encoded protein: CASSEAYTEAFF. The chain employs TRBV6-1 and TRBJ1-1; D gene uncertain. Looked up from germline, CDR1 is MNHNS and CDR2 is SASEGT. Trimming shortened V by 0 bases and J by 3 bases, and 2 bases separated the two germline ends. This CDR3 has 12 amino acids.

The chain couples TRBV5-1 to TRBJ2-2, with 8 bases identical to TRBD1. In germline, CDR1 is SGHRS, CDR2 YFSETQ. The trim removed 4 bases at V and 4 bases at J, leaving 12 bases unmatched. The CDR3 consists of 17 residues. This chain's CDR3 is CASSHGQGTSGTGELFF. The CDR3 region has the DNA TGCGCCAGCAGCCACGGACAGGGAACATCGGGCACCGGGGAGCTGTTTTTT. Variable domain in full (rest from reference TRBV5-1 and TRBJ2-2): KAGVTQTPRYLIKTRGQQVTLSCSPISGHRSVSWYQQTPGQGLQFLFEYFSETQRNKGNFPGRFSGRQFSNSRSEMNVSTLELGDSALYLCASSHGQGTSGTGELFFGEGSRLTVL.

The V and J genes are TRBV6-5 and TRBJ1-1; D remains ambiguous. The CDR3 length is 14 residues. V was pared by 7 bases and J by 3 bases, with 15 bases between. Germline V CDR1 and CDR2: MNHEY, SVGAGI. DNA of the CDR3: TGTGCCAGCACCCTTCGACCGGGGTACACTGAAGCTTTCTTT. Translating it yields CASTLRPGYTEAFF.